One and the same sample provided the 5 T cell receptor beta chains below, sequenced in a study of T-cell reconstitution after alpha-beta-depleted transplantation in children. This sample's TCRbeta library carried unique molecular identifier barcodes. TCRdb used MiXCR to reprocess the PCR reads, holding one entry per CDR3 protein. This table holds roughly 670,000 distinct CDR3 sequences, around 12% found once. Sample: PBMCs, taken before TCRalphabeta/CD19-depleted stem cell transplant. All receptors come from a girl aged 2-10 years with congenital amegakaryocytic thrombocytopenia, due to receive a stem cell transplant.

This clonotype was detected a few times. The J gene is TRBJ2-7, the V gene TRBV4-1, with TRBD2 matching 8 bases. Germline loops: CDR1 MGHRA, CDR2 YSYEKL. V lost 4 bases, J lost 0 bases, and 5 bases stayed unmatched. This CDR3 spans 15 amino acids. As DNA, the CDR3 is TGCGCCAGCAGCCGAACTAGCGGTTTCTCCTACGAGCAGTACTTC. It yields the protein CASSRTSGFSYEQYF.

This clonotype has at least ten counts. CDR3 loop: CASSEPGGSYNEQFF. Written as DNA, the CDR3 is TGTGCCAGCAGCGAACCAGGGGGGTCCTACAATGAGCAGTTCTTC. J is TRBJ2-1 and V is TRBV11-2; the D gene is possibly TRBD1 (7 bases). From germline, CDR1 is SGHAT and CDR2 FQNNGV. The V end was cut by 5 bases, the J end by 1 base, with 12 bases between. The CDR3 length is 15 residues.

This clonotype was seen more than once but under ten times. This chain links TRBV7-8 with TRBJ2-3, with D perhaps matching TRBD1 or TRBD2 (5 bases each). V lost 4 bases and J lost 5, with 10 bases in between. The CDR3 covers 13 residues. Per the germline V gene, CDR1 is SGHVS and CDR2 is FQNEAQ. The CDR3 loop reads CASSSGTGDTQYF. In nucleotides, the CDR3 is TGTGCCAGCAGCTCCGGGACGGGAGATACGCAGTATTTT. Full variable domain (missing parts from reference TRBV7-8 and TRBJ2-3): GAGVSQSPRYKVAKRGQDVALRCDPISGHVSLFWYQQALGQGPEFLTYFQNEAQLDKSGLPSDRFFAERPEGSVSTLKIQRTQQEDSAVYLCASSSGTGDTQYFGPGTRLTVL.

This clonotype came up many times. This chain links TRBV5-1 with TRBJ2-7, with 9 bases that match TRBD2. The CDR3 covers 14 residues. Germline values: CDR1 SGHRS, CDR2 YFSETQ. J lost 4 bases, V lost 4 bases, and 6 bases had no gene match. The CDR3 loop is CASSLAGGVYEQYF. The CDR3 DNA follows: TGCGCCAGCAGCCTGGCGGGAGGGGTATACGAGCAGTACTTC.

This clonotype came up a few times. This CDR3 is CASSRPGREQYF. CDR3 in DNA: TGTGCCAGCAGCCGACCAGGTCGTGAGCAGTACTTC. The V gene is TRBV7-6, the J gene TRBJ2-7; D remains ambiguous. This CDR3 region has 12 residues. Trimming stripped 5 bases from V and 7 bases from J, with 12 bases between. From germline, CDR1 is SGHVS and CDR2 FNYEAQ.